This T cell receptor (beta chain) was observed in a study of Ad26.COV2.S vaccination and SARS-CoV-2 variants. About the study: Ad26.COV2.S, an intramuscular injection, was given once or twice 56 days apart. Study-wide points: Breadth, reportedly substantial, characterized the spike-specific CD8+ and CD4+ T cell responses after vaccination.

Sample treatment: roughly 20 received Ad26.COV2.S at low or high dose, single or two shots; about 5 received placebo; per-sample allocation not given. The samples were gathered on day 63 after the first injection of vaccine or placebo. With V trimmed by 6 bases and J by 5 bases, 14 bases remained unmatched. The CDR3 has 16 amino acids. The germline V gene has CDR1 MDHEN and CDR2 SYDVKM. TCRdb's copy holds only in-frame clones and misses some; the assay was immunoSEQ multiplex PCR. The sample lists about 370,000 clones; around 89% were seen once. This clone was counted a single time. Its cognate antigen is unknown.

The clonotype comes from a person between 18 and 59 years old who received the Ad26.COV2.S COVID-19 vaccine or a placebo. Sequenced material: peripheral blood, taken in a trial of Ad26.COV2.S vaccine versus placebo. This chain connects TRBV28 to TRBJ1-1; TRBD1 agrees at 8 bases. CDR3 loop: CASSHPQGAGWTEAFF. CDR3 nucleotides: TGTGCCAGCAGCCATCCCCAGGGGGCGGGTTGGACTGAAGCTTTCTTT.